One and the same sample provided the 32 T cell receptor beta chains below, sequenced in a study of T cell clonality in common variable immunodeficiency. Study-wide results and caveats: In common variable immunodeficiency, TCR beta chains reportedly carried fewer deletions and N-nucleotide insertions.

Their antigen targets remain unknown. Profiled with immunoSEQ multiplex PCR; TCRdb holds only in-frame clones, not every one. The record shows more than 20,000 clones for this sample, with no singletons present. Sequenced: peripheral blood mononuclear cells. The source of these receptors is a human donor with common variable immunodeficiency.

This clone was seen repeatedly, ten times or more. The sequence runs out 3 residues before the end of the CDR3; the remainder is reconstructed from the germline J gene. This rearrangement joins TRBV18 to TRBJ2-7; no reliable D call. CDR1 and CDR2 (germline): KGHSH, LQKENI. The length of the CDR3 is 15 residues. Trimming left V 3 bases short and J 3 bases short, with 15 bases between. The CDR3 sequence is CASSPRRSSNYEQYF. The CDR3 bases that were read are TGTGCCAGCTCACCTCGCCGCAGTTCGAACTACGAG.

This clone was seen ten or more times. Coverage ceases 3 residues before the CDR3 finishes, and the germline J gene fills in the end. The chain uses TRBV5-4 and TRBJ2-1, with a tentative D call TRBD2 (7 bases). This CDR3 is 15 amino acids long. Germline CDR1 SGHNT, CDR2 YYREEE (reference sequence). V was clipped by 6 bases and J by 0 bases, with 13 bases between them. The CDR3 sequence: CASIPGGPSYNEQFF. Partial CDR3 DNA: TGTGCCAGCATACCGGGGGGCCCCTCCTACAATGAG.

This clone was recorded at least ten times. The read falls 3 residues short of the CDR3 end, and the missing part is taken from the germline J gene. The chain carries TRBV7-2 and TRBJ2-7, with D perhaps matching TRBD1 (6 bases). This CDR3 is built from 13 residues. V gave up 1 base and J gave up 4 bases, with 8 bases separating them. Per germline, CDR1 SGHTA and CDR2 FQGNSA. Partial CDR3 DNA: TGTGCCAGCAGCTTAGACCAGGGGTACGAG. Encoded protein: CASSLDQGYE. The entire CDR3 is CASSLDQGYEQYF.

This CDR3 is CASSHRGSGYEQYF. The sequenced CDR3 bases are TGTGCCAGCAGCCACAGGGGTTCTGGCTACGAG. V usage is TRBV27 and J usage is TRBJ2-7, with 7 bases that match TRBD1. The read ends 3 residues early relative to the CDR3; the germline J gene fills the gap. From germline, CDR1 is MNHEY and CDR2 SMNVEV (reference sequence). Trimming cost V 6 bases and J 3 bases; bases outside gene matches: 8. The CDR3 contains 14 residues.

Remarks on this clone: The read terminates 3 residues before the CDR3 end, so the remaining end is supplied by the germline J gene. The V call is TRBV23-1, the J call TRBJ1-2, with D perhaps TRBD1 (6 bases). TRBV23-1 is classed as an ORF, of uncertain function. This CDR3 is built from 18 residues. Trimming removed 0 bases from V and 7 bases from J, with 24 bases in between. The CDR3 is CASSQSGARVCGGSGYTF. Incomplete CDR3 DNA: TGCGCCAGCAGTCAATCGGGGGCCAGGGTCTGTGGGGGCAGTGGC.

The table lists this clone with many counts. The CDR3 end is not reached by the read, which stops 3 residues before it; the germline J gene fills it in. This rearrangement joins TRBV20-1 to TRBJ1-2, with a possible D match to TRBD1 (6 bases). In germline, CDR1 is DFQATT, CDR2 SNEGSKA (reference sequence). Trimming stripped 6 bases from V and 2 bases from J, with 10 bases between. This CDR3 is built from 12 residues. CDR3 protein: CSAHGQNYGYTF. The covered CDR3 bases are TGCAGTGCCCACGGACAGAACTATGGC.

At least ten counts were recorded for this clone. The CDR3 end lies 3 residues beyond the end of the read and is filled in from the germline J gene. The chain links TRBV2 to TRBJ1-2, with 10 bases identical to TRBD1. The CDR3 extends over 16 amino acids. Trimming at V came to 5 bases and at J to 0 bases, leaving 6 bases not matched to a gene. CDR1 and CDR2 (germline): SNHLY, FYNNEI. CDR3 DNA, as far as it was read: TGTGCCAGCAGTAGAGGACAGGGGGTAACTAACTATGGC. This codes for CASSRGQGVTNYG. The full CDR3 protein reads CASSRGQGVTNYGYTF.

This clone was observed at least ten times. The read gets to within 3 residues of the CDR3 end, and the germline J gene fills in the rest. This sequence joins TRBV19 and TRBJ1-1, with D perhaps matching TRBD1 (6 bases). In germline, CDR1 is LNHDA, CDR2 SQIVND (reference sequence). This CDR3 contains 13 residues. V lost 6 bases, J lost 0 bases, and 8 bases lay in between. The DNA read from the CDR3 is TGTGCCAGTAGGGGGGCTATGAACACTGAA. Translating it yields CASRGAMNTE. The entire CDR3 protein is CASRGAMNTEAFF.

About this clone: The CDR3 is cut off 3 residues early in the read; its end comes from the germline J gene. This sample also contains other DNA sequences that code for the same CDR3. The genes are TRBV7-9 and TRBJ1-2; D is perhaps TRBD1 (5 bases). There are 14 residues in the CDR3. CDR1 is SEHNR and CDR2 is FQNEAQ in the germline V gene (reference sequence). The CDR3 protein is CASSFVRAVGGYTF. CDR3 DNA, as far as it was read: TGTGCCAGCAGCTTTGTCAGGGCGGTCGGGGGC.

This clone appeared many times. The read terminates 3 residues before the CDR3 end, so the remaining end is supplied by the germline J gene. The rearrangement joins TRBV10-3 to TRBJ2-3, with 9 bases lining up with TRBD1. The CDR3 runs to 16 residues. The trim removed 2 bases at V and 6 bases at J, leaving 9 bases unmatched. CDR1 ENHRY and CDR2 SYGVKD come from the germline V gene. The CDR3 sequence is CAISERWTGDLDTQYF. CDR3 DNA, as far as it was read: TGTGCCATCAGTGAGCGCTGGACAGGGGATTTGGATACG.

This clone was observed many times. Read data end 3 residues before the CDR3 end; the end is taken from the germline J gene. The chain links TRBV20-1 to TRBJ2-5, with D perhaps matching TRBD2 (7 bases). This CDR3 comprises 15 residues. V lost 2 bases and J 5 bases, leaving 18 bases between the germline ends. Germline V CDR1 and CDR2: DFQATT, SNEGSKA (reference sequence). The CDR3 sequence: CSARWDGGPAETQYF. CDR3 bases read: TGCAGTGCTAGATGGGACGGGGGGCCGGCGGAGACC.

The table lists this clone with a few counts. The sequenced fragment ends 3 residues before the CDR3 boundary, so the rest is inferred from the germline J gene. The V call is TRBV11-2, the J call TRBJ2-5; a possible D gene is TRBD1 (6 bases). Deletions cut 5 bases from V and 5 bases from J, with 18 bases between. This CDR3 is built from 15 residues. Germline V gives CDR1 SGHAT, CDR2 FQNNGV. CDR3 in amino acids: CASSERGYSQETQYF. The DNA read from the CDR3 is TGTGCCAGCAGCGAGAGGGGGTATAGTCAGGAGACC.

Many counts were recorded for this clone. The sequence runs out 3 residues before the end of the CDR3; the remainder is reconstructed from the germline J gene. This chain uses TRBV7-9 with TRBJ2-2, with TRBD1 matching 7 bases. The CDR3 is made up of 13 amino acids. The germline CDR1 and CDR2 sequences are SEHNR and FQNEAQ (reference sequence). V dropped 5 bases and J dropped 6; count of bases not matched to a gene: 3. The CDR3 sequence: CASSLTGAGELFF. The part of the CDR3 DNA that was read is TGTGCCAGCAGCCTCACAGGGGCCGGGGAG.

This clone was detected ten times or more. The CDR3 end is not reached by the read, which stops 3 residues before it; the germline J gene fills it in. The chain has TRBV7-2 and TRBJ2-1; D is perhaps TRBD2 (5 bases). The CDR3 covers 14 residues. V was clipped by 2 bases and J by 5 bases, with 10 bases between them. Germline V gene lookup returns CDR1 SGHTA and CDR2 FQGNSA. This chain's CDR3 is CASSLSRGNNEQFF. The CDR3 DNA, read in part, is TGTGCCAGCAGCTTATCACGGGGAAACAATGAG. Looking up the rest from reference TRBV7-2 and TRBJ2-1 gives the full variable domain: GAGVSQSPSNKVTEKGKDVELRCDPISGHTALYWYRQSLGQGLEFLIYFQGNSAPDKSGLPSDRFSAERTGGSVSTLTIQRTQQEDSAVYLCASSLSRGNNEQFFGPGTRLTVL.

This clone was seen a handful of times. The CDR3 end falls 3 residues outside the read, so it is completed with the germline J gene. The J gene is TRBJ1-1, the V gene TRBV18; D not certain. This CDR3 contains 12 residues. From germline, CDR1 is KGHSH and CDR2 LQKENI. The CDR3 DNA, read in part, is TGTGCCAGCTCACCAATGAAGGTGGAA. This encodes CASSPMKVE. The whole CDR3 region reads CASSPMKVEAFF.

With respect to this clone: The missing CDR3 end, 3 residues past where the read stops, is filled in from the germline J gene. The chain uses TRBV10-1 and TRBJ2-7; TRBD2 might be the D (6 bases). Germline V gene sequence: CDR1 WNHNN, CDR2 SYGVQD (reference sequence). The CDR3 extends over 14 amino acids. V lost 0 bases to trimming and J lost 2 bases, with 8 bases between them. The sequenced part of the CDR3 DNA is TGCGCCAGCAGTGAGTCGGGGGGAACCTACGAG. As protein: CASSESGGTYE. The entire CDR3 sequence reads CASSESGGTYEQYF.

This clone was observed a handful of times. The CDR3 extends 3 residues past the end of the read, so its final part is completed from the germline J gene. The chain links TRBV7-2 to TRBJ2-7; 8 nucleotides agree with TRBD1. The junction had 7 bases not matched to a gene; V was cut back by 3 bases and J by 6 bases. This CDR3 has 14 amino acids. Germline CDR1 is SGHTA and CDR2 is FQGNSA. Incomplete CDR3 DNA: TGTGCCAGCAGCTTTTCAGGGGGCGCGACCGAG. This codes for CASSFSGGATE. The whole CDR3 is CASSFSGGATEQYF.

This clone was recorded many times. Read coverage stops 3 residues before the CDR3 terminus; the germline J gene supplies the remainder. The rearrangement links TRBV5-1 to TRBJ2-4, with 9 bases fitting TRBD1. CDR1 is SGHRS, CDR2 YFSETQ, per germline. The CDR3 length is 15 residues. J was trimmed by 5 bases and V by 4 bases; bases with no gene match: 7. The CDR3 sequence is CASSNPGQGENIQYF. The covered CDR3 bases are TGCGCCAGCAGCAATCCGGGACAGGGCGAAAACATT.

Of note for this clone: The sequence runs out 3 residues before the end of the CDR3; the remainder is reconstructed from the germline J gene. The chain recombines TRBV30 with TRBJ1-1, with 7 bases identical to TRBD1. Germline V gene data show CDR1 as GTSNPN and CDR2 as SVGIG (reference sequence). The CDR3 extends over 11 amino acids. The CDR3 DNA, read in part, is TGTGCCTGGAGTGACAGGGGAGAA. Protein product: CAWSDRGE. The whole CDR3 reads CAWSDRGEAFF.

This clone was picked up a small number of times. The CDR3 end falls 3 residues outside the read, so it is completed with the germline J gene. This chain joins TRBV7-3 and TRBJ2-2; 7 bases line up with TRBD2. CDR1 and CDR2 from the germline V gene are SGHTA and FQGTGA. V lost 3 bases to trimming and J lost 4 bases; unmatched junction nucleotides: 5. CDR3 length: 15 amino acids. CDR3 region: CASSLGGSATGELFF. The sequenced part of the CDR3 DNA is TGTGCCAGCAGCTTGGGGGGGAGTGCCACCGGGGAG.

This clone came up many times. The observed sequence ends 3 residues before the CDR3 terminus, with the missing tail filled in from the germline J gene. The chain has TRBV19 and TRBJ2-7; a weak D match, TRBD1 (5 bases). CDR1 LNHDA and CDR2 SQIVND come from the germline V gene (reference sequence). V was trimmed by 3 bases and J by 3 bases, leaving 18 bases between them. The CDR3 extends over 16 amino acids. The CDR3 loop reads CASSITDSRDGYEQYF. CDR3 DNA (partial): TGTGCCAGTAGTATCACTGACAGTCGCGATGGCTACGAG.

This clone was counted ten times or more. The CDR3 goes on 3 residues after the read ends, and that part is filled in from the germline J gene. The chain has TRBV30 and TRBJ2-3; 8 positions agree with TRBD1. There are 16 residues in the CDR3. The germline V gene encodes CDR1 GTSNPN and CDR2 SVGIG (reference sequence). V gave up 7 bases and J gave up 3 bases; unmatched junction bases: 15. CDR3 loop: CAYTGGRLGFTDTQYF. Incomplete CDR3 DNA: TGTGCCTATACAGGGGGTCGCTTAGGGTTTACAGATACG.

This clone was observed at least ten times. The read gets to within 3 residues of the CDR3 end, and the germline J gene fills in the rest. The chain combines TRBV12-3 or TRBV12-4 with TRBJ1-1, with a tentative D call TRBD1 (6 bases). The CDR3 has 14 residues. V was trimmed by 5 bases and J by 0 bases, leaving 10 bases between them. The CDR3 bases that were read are TGTGCCAGCAGTCCTTGGACAGTGAACACTGAA. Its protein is CASSPWTVNTE. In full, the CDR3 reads CASSPWTVNTEAFF.

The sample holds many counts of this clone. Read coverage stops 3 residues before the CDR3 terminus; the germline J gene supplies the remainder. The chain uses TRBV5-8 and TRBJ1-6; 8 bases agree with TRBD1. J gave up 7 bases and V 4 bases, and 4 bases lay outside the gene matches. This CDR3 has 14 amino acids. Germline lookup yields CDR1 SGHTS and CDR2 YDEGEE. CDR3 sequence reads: CASSRRQGNSPLHF. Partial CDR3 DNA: TGTGCCAGCAGCCGTCGACAGGGGAATTCACCC.

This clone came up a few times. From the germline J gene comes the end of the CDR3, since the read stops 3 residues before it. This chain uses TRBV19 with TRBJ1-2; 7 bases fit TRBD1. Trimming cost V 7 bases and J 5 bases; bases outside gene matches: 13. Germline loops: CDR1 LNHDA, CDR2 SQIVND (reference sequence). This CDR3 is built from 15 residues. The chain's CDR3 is CASTRGQVGDYGYTF. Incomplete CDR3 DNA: TGTGCCAGTACAAGAGGACAGGTTGGAGATTATGGC.

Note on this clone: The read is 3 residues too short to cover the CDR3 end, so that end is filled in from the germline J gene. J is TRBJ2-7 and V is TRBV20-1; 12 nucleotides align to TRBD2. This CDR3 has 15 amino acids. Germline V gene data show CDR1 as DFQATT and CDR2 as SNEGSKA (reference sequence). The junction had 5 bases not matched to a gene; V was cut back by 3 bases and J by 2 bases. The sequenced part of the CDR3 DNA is TGCAGTGCTAGTCGACTAGCGGGGGACCCCTACGAG. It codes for CSASRLAGDPYE. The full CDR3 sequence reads CSASRLAGDPYEQYF.

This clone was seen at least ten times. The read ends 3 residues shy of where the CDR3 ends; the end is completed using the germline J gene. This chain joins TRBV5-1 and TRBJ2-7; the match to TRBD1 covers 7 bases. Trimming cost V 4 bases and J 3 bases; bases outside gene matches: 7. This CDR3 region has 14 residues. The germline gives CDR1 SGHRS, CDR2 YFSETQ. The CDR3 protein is CASSLGDRHYEQYF. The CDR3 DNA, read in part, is TGCGCCAGCAGCCTAGGGGACAGACACTACGAG.

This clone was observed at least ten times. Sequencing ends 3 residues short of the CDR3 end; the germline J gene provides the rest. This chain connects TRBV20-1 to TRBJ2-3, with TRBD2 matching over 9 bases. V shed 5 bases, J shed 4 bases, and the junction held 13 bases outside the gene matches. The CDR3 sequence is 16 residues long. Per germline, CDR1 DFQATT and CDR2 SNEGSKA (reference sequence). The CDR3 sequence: CSAHRLAERYADTQYF. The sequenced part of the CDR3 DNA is TGCAGTGCTCATCGACTAGCGGAAAGATATGCAGATACG.

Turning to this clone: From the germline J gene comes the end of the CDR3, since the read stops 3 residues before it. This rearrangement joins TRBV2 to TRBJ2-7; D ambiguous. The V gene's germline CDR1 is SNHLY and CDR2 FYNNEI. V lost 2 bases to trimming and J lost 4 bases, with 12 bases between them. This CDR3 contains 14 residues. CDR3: CASSEWYSPYEQYF. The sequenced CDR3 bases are TGTGCCAGCAGTGAATGGTACAGTCCGTACGAG.

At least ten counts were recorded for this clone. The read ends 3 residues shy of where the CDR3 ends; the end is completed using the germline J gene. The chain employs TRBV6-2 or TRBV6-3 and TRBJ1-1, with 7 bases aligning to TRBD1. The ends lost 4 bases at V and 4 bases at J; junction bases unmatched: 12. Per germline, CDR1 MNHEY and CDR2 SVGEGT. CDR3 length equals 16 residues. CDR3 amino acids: CASSSLFLQGSTEAFF. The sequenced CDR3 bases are TGTGCCAGCAGTTCGCTTTTTCTACAGGGGAGCACTGAA.

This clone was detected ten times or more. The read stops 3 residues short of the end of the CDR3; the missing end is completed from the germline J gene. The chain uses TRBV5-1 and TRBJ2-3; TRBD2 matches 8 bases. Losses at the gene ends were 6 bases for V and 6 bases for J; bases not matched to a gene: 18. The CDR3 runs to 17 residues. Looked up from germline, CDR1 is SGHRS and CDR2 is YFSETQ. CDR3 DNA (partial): TGCGCCAGCAAGGCATTCACTAGCGGAGGGTTGGGGGATACG. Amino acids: CASKAFTSGGLGDT. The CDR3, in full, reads CASKAFTSGGLGDTQYF.

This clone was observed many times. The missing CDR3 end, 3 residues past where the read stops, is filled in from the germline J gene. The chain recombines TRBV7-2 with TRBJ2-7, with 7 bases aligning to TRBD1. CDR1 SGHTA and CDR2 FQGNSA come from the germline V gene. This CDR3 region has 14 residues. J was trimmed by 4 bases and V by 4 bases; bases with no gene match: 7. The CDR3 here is CASSYRGSKYEQYF. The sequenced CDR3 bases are TGTGCCAGCAGCTACAGGGGCAGCAAGTACGAG.